The rows below give T cell receptor beta chains drawn from one sample of a study of radiation and T cells in renal cell carcinoma. Assay used: immunoSEQ multiplex PCR; TCRdb lists only in-frame clones, some missing. The table records about 86,000 clones, around 81% of them present only once. The sequences come from blood, collected from a patient whose treatment included radiotherapy and nephrectomy. The receptors originated from a man aged 50-60 years with renal cell carcinoma. Both conserved end residues are part of each CDR3.

j_gene	v_gene	CDR3aa
TRBJ2-5	TRBV6-1	CASSAGVAGGGETQYF
TRBJ1-5	TRBV7-2	CASSFAAAGSNQPQHF
TRBJ2-7	TRBV6-5	CASSYSVQGVYEQYF
TRBJ2-1	TRBV10-2	CASSESYASQFF
TRBJ2-1	TRBV2	CASSGLGLAGAGEQFF
TRBJ1-1	TRBV7-9	CASSLQSSNTEAFF
TRBJ2-3	TRBV18	CASSRGTSTDTQYF
TRBJ1-2	TRBV7-9	CASSLDLDGNYGYTF
TRBJ2-7	TRBV27	CASSSGALSRGEQYF
TRBJ1-2	TRBV5-1	CASSIEQGYGYTF
TRBJ2-3	TRBV5-1	CASSSQGAVGTQYF
TRBJ1-1	TRBV7-6	CASSLAARMNTEAFF
TRBJ1-2	TRBV19	CASSMSGQDRGYTF
TRBJ1-1	TRBV7-9	CASSQLHGDTEAFF
TRBJ1-3	TRBV30	CAWTLHRFGNTIYF
TRBJ2-1	TRBV7-9	CASSLGPGNEQFF
TRBJ2-7	TRBV9	CASSVSGRADEQYF
TRBJ1-3	TRBV30	CAWSWDIGNTIYF
TRBJ2-5	TRBV7-6	CASSLGSSGPQIETQYF